These 22 T cell receptor beta chains share one sample of origin, sequenced in a study of a mutant IDH1 vaccine in newly diagnosed glioma. Described time point: week 35, safety follow-up. All doses held 300 ug of mutant IDH1 20-mer peptide, with topical imiquimod. TCRdb's copy holds only in-frame clones and misses some; the assay was immunoSEQ multiplex PCR. This table holds 40,000 to 45,000 clones, roughly 79% found once. For these TCRs, the target antigens are not known. This sample comprised PBMCs, obtained from a glioma patient whose treatment included an IDH1 peptide vaccine. These receptors were collected from a woman aged 40 to 50 with glioma. Some clones in this sample may be carry-over from other donors' samples.

The V gene is TRBV5-1, the J gene TRBJ2-5; 8 bases match TRBD2. Germline CDR1 and CDR2: SGHRS and YFSETQ. J was trimmed by 5 bases and V by 7 bases; bases with no gene match: 4. The CDR3 covers 12 residues. CDR3: CASAREGETQYF. CDR3 in DNA: TGCGCCAGCGCTCGGGAGGGGGAGACCCAGTACTTC.

This chain joins TRBV9 and TRBJ1-5; TRBD1 might be the D (6 bases). The CDR3 totals 14 residues. CDR1 is SGDLS and CDR2 is YYNGEE in the germline V gene. Trimming took off 0 bases at V and 5 bases at J, with 9 bases between the two ends. CDR3 sequence reads: CASSVGAGDQPQHF. In DNA, the CDR3 is TGTGCCAGCAGCGTAGGAGCAGGGGATCAGCCCCAGCATTTT.

The chain employs TRBV11-2 and TRBJ1-1, with unresolved D. Germline CDR1 and CDR2: SGHAT and FQNNGV. With 5 bases removed from V and 0 bases from J, the gap between germline ends came to 10 bases. This CDR3 is 14 amino acids long. CDR3 sequence reads: CASSLSGVNTEAFF. The CDR3, as DNA: TGTGCCAGCAGCCTGTCAGGAGTGAACACTGAAGCTTTCTTT. Full variable domain (outside the CDR3, taken from reference TRBV11-2 and TRBJ1-1): EAGVAQSPRYKIIEKRQSVAFWCNPISGHATLYWYQQILGQGPKLLIQFQNNGVVDDSQLPKDRFSAERLKGVDSTLKIQPAKLEDSAVYLCASSLSGVNTEAFFGQGTRLTVV.

The chain joins TRBV27 to TRBJ2-1; D is uncertain. V lost 6 bases and J lost 7, with 13 bases in between. Germline CDR1 MNHEY, CDR2 SMNVEV (reference sequence). The CDR3 sequence is 13 residues long. CDR3 in amino acids: CASSRRETNEQFF. The CDR3, as DNA: TGTGCCAGCAGCCGAAGAGAGACGAATGAGCAGTTCTTC.

The DNA for the CDR3 is TGCGCCAGCAGCGGTAGGACTAGCGGGGGAGAGACCCAGTACTTC. Translated, it gives CASSGRTSGGETQYF. The chain is built from TRBV5-1 and TRBJ2-5, with 13 bases matching TRBD2. In germline, CDR1 is SGHRS, CDR2 YFSETQ. This CDR3 has 15 amino acids. The V segment lost 4 bases and the J segment 4 bases; nucleotides outside the gene matches: 4.

The chain couples TRBV10-3 to TRBJ1-4; D is ambiguous. V was trimmed by 7 bases and J by 4 bases, leaving 16 bases between them. The CDR3 consists of 15 residues. The V gene's germline CDR1 is ENHRY and CDR2 SYGVKD. The CDR3 sequence: CAIKSGVGGNEKLFF. The CDR3 region has the DNA TGTGCCATCAAGTCAGGCGTAGGAGGTAATGAAAAACTGTTTTTT.

This clone has just one count. The chain joins TRBV5-1 to TRBJ2-1; 12 nucleotides line up with TRBD2. The CDR3 is 15 amino acids. Germline assignment: CDR1 SGHRS and CDR2 YFSETQ. The J segment lost 8 bases and the V segment lost 0 bases, leaving 3 bases of the junction unmatched. CDR3 sequence: CASSLELAGGHEQFF. The CDR3 DNA sequence: TGCGCCAGCAGCTTGGAACTAGCGGGGGGCCATGAGCAGTTCTTC. Variable domain in full (rest from reference TRBV5-1 and TRBJ2-1): KAGVTQTPRYLIKTRGQQVTLSCSPISGHRSVSWYQQTPGQGLQFLFEYFSETQRNKGNFPGRFSGRQFSNSRSEMNVSTLELGDSALYLCASSLELAGGHEQFFGPGTRLTVL.

This clone is medium-sized by share. This chain connects TRBV19 to TRBJ1-2, with a weak D call TRBD1 (5 bases). Germline V CDR1 and CDR2: LNHDA, SQIVND (reference sequence). This CDR3 is 13 amino acids long. V was trimmed by 11 bases and J by 3 bases, leaving 16 bases between them. The CDR3 sequence: CAAKSPGHYGYTF. The CDR3 region has the DNA TGTGCCGCTAAATCACCGGGACACTATGGCTACACCTTC.

The chain joins TRBV9 to TRBJ2-1, with 11 bases that match TRBD1. The germline gives CDR1 SGDLS, CDR2 YYNGEE. After removal of 0 bases from V and 7 bases from J, the junction contained 3 bases not matched to a gene. The CDR3 has 15 amino acids. In DNA, the CDR3 is TGTGCCAGCAGCGTAGGTGGGACAGGGGGTAATGAGCAGTTCTTC. Its protein is CASSVGGTGGNEQFF.

The chain recombines TRBV9 with TRBJ2-7; 7 nucleotides align to TRBD1. The CDR3 contains 14 residues. Germline CDR1 and CDR2: SGDLS and YYNGEE. Germline trimming cut 4 bases from V and 6 bases from J; bases unmatched to any gene: 10. As DNA, the CDR3 is TGTGCCAGCAGCTCGCGACAGGGCGTCTCCGAGCAGTACTTC. It codes for CASSSRQGVSEQYF.

This chain links TRBV29-1 with TRBJ1-4, with D unresolved. CDR1 SQVTM and CDR2 ANQGSEA come from the germline V gene. V was shortened by 4 bases and J by 8 bases, with 14 bases between the two germline ends. The CDR3 has 13 amino acids. The CDR3 DNA sequence: TGCAGCGTTGTGGGCCCGGATCGGGAAAAACTGTTTTTT. Its protein product is CSVVGPDREKLFF.

The chain links TRBV18 to TRBJ1-2; D remains ambiguous. This CDR3 is 14 amino acids long. Per germline, CDR1 KGHSH and CDR2 LQKENI. Trimming took 0 bases from V and 8 from J, leaving 13 bases between them. The CDR3 is CASSPPSGFEGYTF. In DNA, the CDR3 is TGTGCCAGCTCACCACCGTCCGGGTTTGAAGGCTACACCTTC.

This chain uses TRBV6-1 with TRBJ1-1; D not resolved. The germline V and J ends were trimmed by 4 bases and 0 bases, with 3 bases remaining between them. This CDR3 is built from 12 residues. The germline V gene has CDR1 MNHNS and CDR2 SASEGT. Here the CDR3 reads CASSGVNTEAFF. CDR3 in DNA: TGTGCCAGCAGTGGAGTGAACACTGAAGCTTTCTTT.

The chain recombines TRBV9 with TRBJ2-7; D unclear. There are 14 residues in the CDR3. CDR1 SGDLS and CDR2 YYNGEE come from the germline V gene. V lost 0 bases and J lost 6, with 13 bases in between. As DNA, the CDR3 is TGTGCCAGCAGCGTAGCTCCACTCTCTAGCGAGCAGTACTTC. Its translation: CASSVAPLSSEQYF. Full variable domain (outside the CDR3, taken from reference TRBV9 and TRBJ2-7): DSGVTQTPKHLITATGQRVTLRCSPRSGDLSVYWYQQSLDQGLQFLIQYYNGEERAKGNILERFSAQQFPDLHSELNLSSLELGDSALYFCASSVAPLSSEQYFGPGTRLTVT.

The chain has TRBV18 and TRBJ1-5; a possible D gene is TRBD1 (5 bases). The CDR3 is 17 amino acids. Deletions cut 3 bases from V and 1 base from J, with 16 bases between. In germline, CDR1 is KGHSH, CDR2 LQKENI. Written as DNA, the CDR3 is TGTGCCAGCTCACCGCTCCAGGGCGGGGGGAGCAATCAGCCCCAGCATTTT. Its protein product is CASSPLQGGGSNQPQHF.

The rearrangement joins TRBV4-1 to TRBJ2-7, with D possibly being TRBD2 (6 bases). There are 17 residues in the CDR3. V was trimmed by 8 bases and J by 6 bases, leaving 29 bases between them. CDR1 and CDR2 from the germline V gene are MGHRA and YSYEKL. CDR3 residues: CASRGSVTRYNETEQYF. CDR3 in DNA: TGCGCCAGCCGGGGGTCAGTTACGCGGTACAATGAGACCGAGCAGTACTTC.

This chain connects TRBV4-1 to TRBJ1-4; the D gene is possibly TRBD1 (5 bases). The CDR3 is 14 amino acids. Looked up from germline, CDR1 is MGHRA and CDR2 is YSYEKL. V was trimmed by 0 bases and J by 8 bases, leaving 10 bases between them. The DNA of the CDR3 is TGCGCCAGCAGCCAAGAAGGACGGGGGGAAAAACTGTTTTTT. Protein sequence: CASSQEGRGEKLFF.

V gene TRBV7-2 combines with J gene TRBJ2-2; 10 positions match TRBD1. The V segment lost 6 bases and the J segment 7 bases; nucleotides outside the gene matches: 8. Germline V CDR1 and CDR2: SGHTA, FQGNSA. There are 15 residues in the CDR3. The CDR3 here is CASSIFGTGDGELFF. Written as DNA, the CDR3 is TGTGCCAGCAGTATATTCGGGACAGGGGACGGGGAGCTGTTTTTT.

J is TRBJ2-3 and V is TRBV6-4; 9 bases are a match to TRBD2. This CDR3 contains 16 residues. Trimming took 2 bases from V and 2 from J; bases not matched to a gene: 5. Germline CDR1 MRHNA, CDR2 SNTAGT. DNA of the CDR3: TGTGCCAGCAGTGACGAAAGGACTAGCGCCACAGATACGCAGTATTTT. Amino acid sequence: CASSDERTSATDTQYF.

The chain links TRBV10-3 to TRBJ2-3, with 9 bases matching TRBD2. Germline CDR1 reads ENHRY; CDR2 reads SYGVKD. V lost 7 bases to trimming and J lost 6 bases; unmatched junction nucleotides: 5. The CDR3 spans 13 residues. CDR3 coding DNA: TGTGCCATCACCGGTAGCGGGGGTGATACGCAGTATTTT. Encoded protein: CAITGSGGDTQYF.

This chain uses TRBV19 with TRBJ2-3, with D tentatively TRBD2 (6 bases). The V end lost 4 bases, the J end lost 2 bases, and 7 bases lay between the germline ends. The CDR3 is 13 amino acids. From germline, CDR1 is LNHDA and CDR2 SQIVND (reference sequence). The CDR3 DNA reads as TGTGCCAGTAGTAGCGGGACCACAGATACGCAGTATTTT. Translated: CASSSGTTDTQYF.

This clone was observed a handful of times. CDR3 sequence (DNA): TGTGCCAGTAGGACAGGGGGGGTAAGCGGGGAGCTGTTTTTT. It translates to CASRTGGVSGELFF. The chain links TRBV19 to TRBJ2-2; 9 nucleotides line up with TRBD1. The CDR3 spans 14 residues. Germline V gene sequence: CDR1 LNHDA, CDR2 SQIVND (reference sequence). The ends lost 6 bases at V and 7 bases at J; junction bases unmatched: 6.